These 9 T cell receptor beta chains were sequenced from one sample in a study of vaccination effects on CD4 cells after COVID-19. Data came from immunoSEQ multiplex PCR; TCRdb stores just in-frame clones and leaves some out. The data show fewer than 55,000 clones, roughly 79% seen once. Which antigens these TCRs recognize remains unknown. Expansion of antigen-specific CD4+ T cells with viral peptide pools was carried out by the ViraFEST assay before sequencing. Subsequent to 10 days of culture, CD4+ T cells were isolated. Vaccine recipients had no previous SARS-CoV-2 infection; their nucleocapsid antibodies were negative. Sequencing was performed on CD4+ T cells from PBMCs cultured with HCoV-OC43 spike peptides, taken before COVID-19 vaccination. The subset was: HCoV-OC43 spike overlapping peptide pool stimulation. The receptors originated from a human donor who received a COVID-19 vaccine.

A word on this clone: Because the CDR3's place on the DNA is in doubt, the DNA is left out and the CDR3 is given as listed by TCRdb. The chain couples TRBV19 to TRBJ1-5; the table's D call TRBD1 went unverified against the DNA. Germline lookup yields CDR1 LNHDA and CDR2 SQIVND (reference sequence). The CDR3 is 15 residues long, counting both termini. The CDR3 here is CASTSVSYSNQPQHF.

The chain uses TRBV5-1 and TRBJ2-3, with a weak D call TRBD1 (6 bases). Trimming stripped 4 bases from V and 7 bases from J, with 16 bases between. The V gene's germline CDR1 is SGHRS and CDR2 YFSETQ. CDR3 size: 14 residues. The CDR3 region is CASSGTTGPNTQYF. The CDR3 nucleotides read TGCGCCAGCAGCGGTACAACAGGGCCCAATACGCAGTATTTT.

The rearrangement joins TRBV7-9 to TRBJ2-2, with TRBD2 matching over 12 bases. Looked up from germline, CDR1 is SEHNR and CDR2 is FQNEAQ (reference sequence). V dropped 5 bases and J dropped 6; count of bases not matched to a gene: 10. This CDR3 has 17 residues. CDR3 residues: CASSLRTSGVRAGELFF. The CDR3 nucleotides are TGTGCCAGCAGCCTCCGGACTAGCGGGGTTCGCGCCGGGGAGCTGTTTTTT.

The V gene is TRBV9, the J gene TRBJ1-1, with D hard to call. Trimming removed 1 base at V and 0 bases at J, with 7 bases between. The CDR3 has 14 amino acids. CDR1 SGDLS and CDR2 YYNGEE come from the germline V gene. CDR3 in amino acids: CASSVMSMNTEAFF. As DNA, the CDR3 is TGTGCCAGCAGCGTAATGAGCATGAACACTGAAGCTTTCTTT.

The V call is TRBV4-1, the J call TRBJ2-1, with D tentatively TRBD2 (6 bases). CDR1 and CDR2 from the germline V gene are MGHRA and YSYEKL. This CDR3 comprises 18 residues. Trimming removed 4 bases at V and 0 bases at J, with 19 bases between. The CDR3 region has the DNA TGCGCCAGCAGCCGATGGAGGGGCGAAGTGGACTCCTACAATGAGCAGTTCTTC. Its protein product is CASSRWRGEVDSYNEQFF.

This clone was seen a handful of times. The rearrangement links TRBV7-3 to TRBJ2-3; D is undetermined. There are 13 residues in the CDR3. The V gene lost 1 base and the J gene lost 4 bases, with 6 bases spanning the gap. In germline, CDR1 is SGHTA, CDR2 FQGTGA. The CDR3 reads CASSLRGADTQYF. In DNA, the CDR3 is TGTGCCAGCAGCTTAAGGGGTGCAGATACGCAGTATTTT.

The chain links TRBV5-5 to TRBJ2-7; the match to TRBD2 covers 14 bases. This CDR3 region has 18 residues. The V and J ends lost 3 bases and 2 bases, in that order; junction bases with no gene match: 10. The germline V gene encodes CDR1 SGHKS and CDR2 YYEKEE (reference sequence). Here the CDR3 reads CASSSGTSGGRPPYEQYV. Here the CDR3 DNA reads TGTGCCAGCAGCTCCGGGACTAGCGGGGGTCGTCCTCCCTACGAGCAGTACGTC.

The rearrangement uses TRBV18 and TRBJ2-5, with D unclear. The CDR3 spans 15 residues. V lost 4 bases to trimming and J lost 1 base, with 13 bases between them. The germline V gene has CDR1 KGHSH and CDR2 LQKENI. CDR3 nucleotide sequence: TGTGCCAGCTCACTTGTCGACTCGCCCCAAGAGACCCAGTACTTC. It encodes CASSLVDSPQETQYF.

The rearrangement uses TRBV4-1 and TRBJ2-2; no firm D call. The CDR3 is 15 amino acids. The V end was cut by 0 bases, the J end by 3 bases, with 8 bases between. Germline CDR1 reads MGHRA; CDR2 reads YSYEKL. CDR3 coding DNA: TGCGCCAGCAGCCAAGAGGGTCAGCACACCGGGGAGCTGTTTTTT. Translating it yields CASSQEGQHTGELFF.